These T cell receptor beta chains were read from a single sample in a study of T cells after yellow fever vaccination. TCRdb itself ran the 5' RACE reads through MiXCR, one entry per CDR3 protein. The data hold 550,000 to 750,000 distinct CDR3 sequences, with approximately 13% observed a single time. The source material was PBMCs, sampled on the day of the yellow fever booster vaccination. These receptor sequences come from a man between 25 and 39 years old who received the YFV17D yellow fever vaccine. The CDR3 runs from the conserved cysteine through the conserved F or W. Each record gives: V gene, J gene, D gene, clone size, CDR3 protein, CDR3 DNA. The D gene is left open where the match is weak. A row's size may be missing; if present it is once, few, many or a size class.

V: TRBV10-3; J: TRBJ1-6; D: TRBD1; size: few; CDR3: CAISEAGTGIGYNSPLHF; DNA: TGTGCCATCAGTGAGGCCGGGACAGGAATAGGGTATAATTCACCCCTCCACTTT
V: TRBV20-1; J: TRBJ2-5; D: TRBD1; size: .; CDR3: CSAIRGGALETQYF; DNA: TGCAGTGCCATTCGAGGGGGCGCCTTAGAGACCCAGTACTTC
V: TRBV10-2; J: TRBJ2-2; D: TRBD1; size: .; CDR3: CASSESSGTGEFFTGELFF; DNA: TGCGCCAGCAGTGAGTCGTCGGGGACAGGGGAATTTTTCACCGGGGAGCTGTTTTTT
V: TRBV30; J: TRBJ2-1; D: TRBD2; size: few; CDR3: CAWIPGGPGEQFF; DNA: TGTGCCTGGATACCGGGAGGGCCGGGCGAGCAGTTCTTC
V: TRBV20-1; J: TRBJ1-2; D: .; size: few; CDR3: CSARHPEHYGYTF; DNA: TGCAGTGCTAGACATCCCGAACACTATGGCTACACCTTC
V: TRBV11-2; J: TRBJ2-2; D: .; size: .; CDR3: CASSPAAGATGELFF; DNA: TGTGCCAGCAGCCCCGCGGCAGGGGCCACCGGGGAGCTGTTTTTT
V: TRBV6-5; J: TRBJ2-7; D: .; size: .; CDR3: CASRYDSTYEQYF; DNA: TGTGCCAGCAGATATGACAGCACCTACGAGCAGTACTTC
V: TRBV7-8; J: TRBJ2-5; D: TRBD1; size: many; CDR3: CASSFTGGKETQYF; DNA: TGTGCCAGCAGCTTCACAGGGGGGAAAGAGACCCAGTACTTC
V: TRBV7-9; J: TRBJ2-1; D: TRBD2; size: .; CDR3: CASSSGTSANEQFF; DNA: TGTGCCAGCAGCTCCGGGACTAGTGCCAATGAGCAGTTCTTC
V: TRBV12-3/TRBV12-4; J: TRBJ2-7; D: .; size: .; CDR3: CASSFGDANYEQYF; DNA: TGTGCCAGCAGTTTCGGGGACGCAAACTACGAGCAGTACTTC
V: TRBV12-5; J: TRBJ1-5; D: .; size: few; CDR3: CASSIGGTNQPQHF; DNA: TGTGCTAGTAGTATAGGGGGGACCAATCAGCCCCAGCATTTT
V: TRBV7-2; J: TRBJ1-4; D: .; size: many; CDR3: CASSSGRVGGEKLFF; DNA: TGTGCCAGCAGCTCCGGCAGGGTGGGAGGAGAAAAACTGTTTTTT
V: TRBV6-2/TRBV6-3; J: TRBJ2-6; D: TRBD2; size: .; CDR3: CASSYETSSSGANVLTF; DNA: TGTGCCAGCAGTTATGAGACTAGCTCTTCTGGGGCCAACGTCCTGACTTTC
V: TRBV10-1; J: TRBJ2-3; D: .; size: .; CDR3: CASSFYRDWGPDTQYF; DNA: TGCGCCAGCAGTTTTTACAGGGATTGGGGTCCAGATACGCAGTATTTT
V: TRBV6-2/TRBV6-3; J: TRBJ1-4; D: TRBD1; size: few; CDR3: CASSYSGPGGEKLFF; DNA: TGTGCCAGCAGTTACTCCGGACCAGGGGGTGAAAAACTGTTTTTT
V: TRBV29-1; J: TRBJ2-3; D: .; size: .; CDR3: CSVVVLDTQYF; DNA: TGCAGCGTTGTAGTTTTGGATACGCAGTATTTT
V: TRBV25-1; J: TRBJ2-4; D: .; size: .; CDR3: CASSNKNIQYF; DNA: TGTGCCAGCAGTAATAAAAACATTCAGTACTTC
V: TRBV7-2; J: TRBJ2-4; D: TRBD2; size: .; CDR3: CASSLARASGDLAKNIQYF; DNA: TGTGCCAGCAGCTTAGCTAGGGCTAGCGGCGATCTAGCCAAAAACATTCAGTACTTC
V: TRBV15; J: TRBJ2-3; D: .; size: .; CDR3: CATGSPDTQYF; DNA: TGTGCCACCGGCAGTCCCGATACGCAGTATTTT
V: TRBV20-1; J: TRBJ2-6; D: .; size: .; CDR3: CSAPRDRLSGANVLTF; DNA: TGCAGTGCCCCCCGAGACAGGCTCTCTGGGGCCAACGTCCTGACTTTC
V: TRBV12-3/TRBV12-4; J: TRBJ2-7; D: TRBD2; size: few; CDR3: CASTASGRITYEQYF; DNA: TGTGCCAGCACGGCTAGCGGGAGGATTACCTACGAGCAGTACTTC
V: TRBV7-9; J: TRBJ2-1; D: .; size: .; CDR3: CASSPSTTYNEQFF; DNA: TGTGCCAGCAGCCCCAGCACTACCTACAATGAGCAGTTCTTC
V: TRBV4-2; J: TRBJ1-4; D: .; size: .; CDR3: CASSPRGGTNEKLFF; DNA: TGTGCCAGCAGCCCACGGGGGGGTACTAATGAAAAACTGTTTTTT
V: TRBV7-6; J: TRBJ2-1; D: TRBD2; size: many; CDR3: CASSLAVKTISGPSYNEQFF; DNA: TGTGCCAGCAGCTTAGCGGTTAAAACAATTAGCGGGCCTTCCTACAATGAGCAGTTCTTC
V: TRBV7-2; J: TRBJ2-7; D: .; size: few; CDR3: CASSSRAGLQYEQYF; DNA: TGTGCCAGCTCATCCAGGGCGGGATTACAATACGAGCAGTACTTC
V: TRBV7-2; J: TRBJ2-1; D: TRBD2; size: few; CDR3: CASSLALAGGDEQFF; DNA: TGTGCCAGCAGCTTAGCACTAGCGGGAGGAGATGAGCAGTTCTTC
V: TRBV2; J: TRBJ2-3; D: TRBD2; size: .; CDR3: CASALAGQSTDTQYF; DNA: TGTGCCAGCGCGCTAGCGGGGCAAAGCACAGATACGCAGTATTTT
V: TRBV5-1; J: TRBJ2-7; D: .; size: .; CDR3: CASSLVPGWSYEQYF; DNA: TGCGCCAGCAGCTTGGTCCCGGGGTGGTCCTACGAGCAGTACTTC
V: TRBV12-3/TRBV12-4; J: TRBJ2-2; D: .; size: .; CDR3: CASSFEYRAAGELFF; DNA: TGTGCCAGCAGCTTCGAATACAGGGCCGCCGGGGAGCTGTTTTTT
V: TRBV20-1; J: TRBJ2-1; D: TRBD2; size: few; CDR3: CSAVAGRGNEQFF; DNA: TGCAGTGCTGTAGCGGGCAGAGGCAATGAGCAGTTCTTC
V: TRBV24-1; J: TRBJ1-5; D: .; size: .; CDR3: CASSGEGSYQPQHF; DNA: TGTGCCTCCAGTGGTGAAGGGTCCTATCAGCCCCAGCATTTT
V: TRBV20-1; J: TRBJ1-1; D: .; size: .; CDR3: CSASRNRANTEAFF; DNA: TGCAGTGCTAGTCGTAACAGGGCCAACACTGAAGCTTTCTTT
V: TRBV5-1; J: TRBJ1-5; D: .; size: .; CDR3: CASSSDGQPNQPQHF; DNA: TGCGCCAGCAGCTCTGACGGACAGCCTAATCAGCCCCAGCATTTT
V: TRBV7-6; J: TRBJ2-5; D: TRBD1; size: .; CDR3: CASSLSPGTGQETQYF; DNA: TGTGCCAGCAGCTTATCCCCCGGGACAGGCCAAGAGACCCAGTACTTC
V: TRBV7-2; J: TRBJ2-2; D: .; size: .; CDR3: CASSPPGQNTGELFF; DNA: TGTGCCAGCAGCCCGCCGGGACAGAACACCGGGGAGCTGTTTTTT
V: TRBV12-3/TRBV12-4; J: TRBJ2-1; D: TRBD2; size: .; CDR3: CASSFGEGPEQFF; DNA: TGTGCCAGCAGTTTTGGGGAGGGGCCCGAGCAGTTCTTC
V: TRBV7-2; J: TRBJ2-1; D: TRBD2; size: many; CDR3: CASSGAGRNNEQFF; DNA: TGTGCCAGCTCAGGAGCGGGGAGAAACAATGAGCAGTTCTTC
V: TRBV7-6; J: TRBJ2-1; D: .; size: .; CDR3: CASSLAAGSRGQFF; DNA: TGTGCCAGCAGCTTAGCCGCGGGGTCGCGGGGGCAGTTCTTC
V: TRBV4-1; J: TRBJ2-7; D: .; size: few; CDR3: CASSQGLGRNYEQYF; DNA: TGCGCCAGCAGCCAAGGTCTCGGGCGGAACTACGAGCAGTACTTC
V: TRBV7-9; J: TRBJ1-2; D: .; size: many; CDR3: CASSLVGFVGYTF; DNA: TGTGCCAGCAGCTTGGTCGGCTTTGTGGGCTACACCTTC
V: TRBV25-1; J: TRBJ2-3; D: .; size: many; CDR3: CASSEVGSGRDTQYF; DNA: TGTGCCAGCAGTGAAGTTGGTAGCGGCAGAGATACGCAGTATTTT
V: TRBV11-3; J: TRBJ2-3; D: .; size: few; CDR3: CASSLAADPGDTQYF; DNA: TGTGCCAGCAGCTTAGCGGCAGACCCGGGAGATACGCAGTATTTT
V: TRBV5-1; J: TRBJ2-7; D: .; size: few; CDR3: CASSSSVGYEQYF; DNA: TGCGCCAGCAGCTCTAGCGTGGGGTACGAGCAGTACTTC
V: TRBV4-3; J: TRBJ2-1; D: .; size: .; CDR3: CASSQEFSPLSGYYNEQFF; DNA: TGCGCCAGCAGCCAAGAATTTTCCCCTCTCAGCGGGTACTACAATGAGCAGTTCTTC
V: TRBV24-1; J: TRBJ1-2; D: TRBD1; size: few; CDR3: CATSDLTGTGSYGYTF; DNA: TGTGCCACCAGTGATTTGACCGGGACAGGGAGCTATGGCTACACCTTC
V: TRBV9; J: TRBJ2-7; D: TRBD2; size: .; CDR3: CASSAGLADPTYF; DNA: TGTGCCAGCAGCGCGGGACTAGCGGACCCTACGTACTTC
V: TRBV5-1; J: TRBJ2-7; D: TRBD1; size: .; CDR3: CASSLNGQGIDEQYF; DNA: TGCGCCAGCAGCTTGAATGGACAGGGGATAGACGAGCAGTACTTC
V: TRBV30; J: TRBJ2-7; D: .; size: .; CDR3: CAWSEGNHEQYF; DNA: TGTGCCTGGAGTGAGGGGAACCACGAGCAGTACTTC